A single sample is the source of the 5 T cell receptor beta chains below, sequenced in a study of blood T cell repertoires in COVID-19. Profiling relied on immunoSEQ multiplex PCR, and the TCRdb table lists in-frame clones only, not all of them. The profile shows over 200,000 clones, 83% of them singletons. The sequenced sample was peripheral blood. The receptors stem from a woman in her twenties or thirties with COVID-19, enrolled during active disease.

The chain combines TRBV3-1 (or the pseudogene TRBV3-2) with TRBJ2-5, with a possible D match to TRBD2 (6 bases). The CDR3 has 13 residues. In germline, CDR1 is LGHDT, CDR2 YNNKEL (reference sequence). V was cut by 2 bases and J by 5 bases, with 9 bases left in between. CDR3 sequence reads: CASSQPGGETQYF. CDR3 in DNA: TGTGCCAGCAGCCAACCTGGAGGGGAGACCCAGTACTTC.

V is TRBV7-9 and J is TRBJ2-1; 12 positions match TRBD1. Germline lookup yields CDR1 SEHNR and CDR2 FQNEAQ (reference sequence). The trim removed 5 bases at V and 1 base at J, leaving 6 bases unmatched. This CDR3 has 17 residues. In DNA, the CDR3 is TGTGCCAGCAGCGAGGGACAGGGGGCTGGATCCTACAATGAGCAGTTCTTC. Its protein product is CASSEGQGAGSYNEQFF.

The V gene is TRBV5-4, the J gene TRBJ2-5; the D gene is possibly TRBD1 (5 bases). CDR1 is SGHNT and CDR2 is YYREEE in the germline V gene (reference sequence). V was shortened by 5 bases and J by 2 bases, with 10 bases between the two germline ends. The CDR3 runs to 13 residues. CDR3 loop: CASRPDRQETQYF. The CDR3 DNA follows: TGTGCCAGCAGGCCTGACAGACAAGAGACCCAGTACTTC.

As DNA, the CDR3 is TGTGCCAGCCGTAGTGGCCCTAGCCCGTCAGAGACCCAGTACTTC. It encodes CASRSGPSPSETQYF. This sequence joins TRBV6-5 and TRBJ2-5, with D maybe TRBD2 (5 bases). The V gene's germline CDR1 is MNHEY and CDR2 SVGAGI. The V and J ends lost 8 bases and 4 bases respectively, with 20 bases between them. The CDR3 loop spans 15 amino acids.

The V gene is TRBV5-4, the J gene TRBJ2-5; 11 bases are a match to TRBD2. CDR3 length equals 16 residues. Germline CDR1 reads SGHNT; CDR2 reads YYREEE (reference sequence). V lost 1 base and J lost 4; bases outside the gene matches: 6. The chain's CDR3 is CASSLSGTSGRETQYF. CDR3 coding DNA: TGTGCCAGCAGCTTGAGCGGGACTAGCGGCCGAGAGACCCAGTACTTC.